Below, 14 T cell receptor beta chains from the same sample are listed, as sequenced in a study of T cell responses to AZD1222 COVID-19 vaccine. The data were produced by immunoSEQ multiplex PCR, yet TCRdb's version contains in-frame clones alone and is incomplete. In the table there are about 120,000 clones, 92% of which are singletons. This specimen consisted of peripheral blood, obtained on day 0 of AZD1222 vaccination. The receptor source for this set is an adult in good health.

This chain links TRBV12-3 or TRBV12-4 with TRBJ2-3; D possibly corresponds to TRBD1 (5 bases). CDR3 length: 13 amino acids. Trimming cost V 1 base and J 4 bases, with 6 bases left between them. This CDR3 is CASSLVGADTQYF. CDR3 DNA: TGTGCCAGCAGTTTAGTAGGGGCAGATACGCAGTATTTT.

The chain uses TRBV7-8 and TRBJ2-4; tentative D call: TRBD2 (5 bases). The germline V gene has CDR1 SGHVS and CDR2 FQNEAQ. The V end was cut by 2 bases, the J end by 8 bases, with 13 bases between. This CDR3 spans 14 amino acids. CDR3 bases: TGTGCCAGCAGCTTACAACTAGGAAGCGACATTCAGTACTTC. Encoded protein: CASSLQLGSDIQYF. The full variable domain, completed using reference TRBV7-8 and TRBJ2-4, is GAGVSQSPRYKVAKRGQDVALRCDPISGHVSLFWYQQALGQGPEFLTYFQNEAQLDKSGLPSDRFFAERPEGSVSTLKIQRTQQEDSAVYLCASSLQLGSDIQYFGAGTRLSVL.

The gene calls are TRBV4-1 and TRBJ2-6; D might be TRBD2 (5 bases). The CDR3 covers 16 residues. V was pared by 4 bases and J by 2 bases, with 12 bases between. Germline V gene data show CDR1 as MGHRA and CDR2 as YSYEKL. The CDR3 reads CASSPGRVTGANVLTF. The CDR3 DNA reads as TGCGCCAGCAGCCCTGGGAGAGTTACTGGGGCCAACGTCCTGACTTTC.

This chain uses TRBV2 with TRBJ2-1, with 12 positions matching TRBD1. The ends lost 4 bases at V and 8 bases at J; junction bases unmatched: 9. Looked up from germline, CDR1 is SNHLY and CDR2 is FYNNEI. The CDR3 has 16 amino acids. In nucleotides, the CDR3 is TGTGCCAGCAGTGGGCGGGGACAGGGGGCTCGGGATGAGCAGTTCTTC. It translates to CASSGRGQGARDEQFF.

The chain uses TRBV9 and TRBJ1-5; weak D call: TRBD1 (5 bases). The CDR3 has 15 residues. V dropped 4 bases and J dropped 0 bases, with 11 bases sitting between them. Germline V CDR1 and CDR2: SGDLS, YYNGEE. CDR3: CASSPGPNSNQPQHF. CDR3 DNA sequence: TGTGCCAGCAGCCCAGGGCCTAATAGCAATCAGCCCCAGCATTTT.

The J gene is TRBJ1-3, the V gene TRBV7-9; D not certain. The germline V gene has CDR1 SEHNR and CDR2 FQNEAQ (reference sequence). The ends were cut back, 1 base at V and 3 bases at J, with 16 bases in the middle. CDR3 length: 17 residues. The CDR3 coding sequence is TGTGCCAGCAGCTTAGAGAGGAGACCTATCAGTGGAAACACCATATATTTT. Translation: CASSLERRPISGNTIYF.

The chain is built from TRBV7-9 and TRBJ2-3, with D possibly TRBD1 on 6 matching bases. The germline V gene has CDR1 SEHNR and CDR2 FQNEAQ (reference sequence). The germline V and J ends were trimmed by 1 base and 1 base, with 6 bases remaining between them. The CDR3 contains 14 residues. CDR3 amino acids: CASSLEGGTDTQYF. CDR3 DNA: TGTGCCAGCAGCTTAGAGGGGGGCACAGATACGCAGTATTTT.

The chain couples TRBV7-2 to TRBJ1-2; D might be TRBD1 (6 bases). The germline V and J ends were trimmed by 1 base and 6 bases, with 18 bases remaining between them. This CDR3 contains 16 residues. Germline assignment: CDR1 SGHTA and CDR2 FQGNSA. CDR3 DNA sequence: TGTGCCAGCAGCTTAGGTCCCAGGGGCCTTCGTCATGGCTACACCTTC. It specifies CASSLGPRGLRHGYTF. The whole variable domain, remainder taken from reference TRBV7-2 and TRBJ1-2, is GAGVSQSPSNKVTEKGKDVELRCDPISGHTALYWYRQSLGQGLEFLIYFQGNSAPDKSGLPSDRFSAERTGGSVSTLTIQRTQQEDSAVYLCASSLGPRGLRHGYTFGSGTRLTVV.

CDR3 residues: CATKFDRGVPEAFF. The CDR3 DNA reads TGTGCCACTAAGTTCGACAGGGGGGTTCCTGAAGCTTTCTTT. The gene calls are TRBV19 and TRBJ1-1; 9 nucleotides line up with TRBD1. The CDR3 extends over 14 amino acids. Germline V gives CDR1 LNHDA, CDR2 SQIVND (reference sequence). Losses at the gene ends were 10 bases for V and 6 bases for J; bases not matched to a gene: 12.

The J gene is TRBJ2-3, the V gene TRBV6-5; TRBD1 matches at 7 bases. CDR1 and CDR2 from the germline V gene are MNHEY and SVGAGI. The CDR3 extends over 15 amino acids. V was pared by 6 bases and J by 3 bases, with 9 bases of the junction left unmatched. The CDR3 loop is CASRRGQPQTDTQYF. The DNA for the CDR3 is TGTGCCAGCAGGAGGGGACAGCCCCAGACAGATACGCAGTATTTT.

The chain combines TRBV5-1 with TRBJ1-2; D possibly corresponds to TRBD1 (6 bases). The germline V gene has CDR1 SGHRS and CDR2 YFSETQ. The CDR3 loop spans 16 amino acids. Between the trimmed V and J ends, which lost 4 bases and 3 bases, there was a span of 19 bases. CDR3 in amino acids: CASSPDPSGGYYGYTF. The DNA of the CDR3 is TGCGCCAGCAGCCCGGACCCGTCGGGGGGCTACTATGGCTACACCTTC. The full variable domain, its missing parts supplied by reference TRBV5-1 and TRBJ1-2, is KAGVTQTPRYLIKTRGQQVTLSCSPISGHRSVSWYQQTPGQGLQFLFEYFSETQRNKGNFPGRFSGRQFSNSRSEMNVSTLELGDSALYLCASSPDPSGGYYGYTFGSGTRLTVV.

This CDR3 is CASSSPGAVSPLHF. The CDR3 DNA reads as TGTGCCAGCAGCTCTCCTGGGGCAGTATCACCCCTCCACTTT. This chain uses TRBV6-5 with TRBJ1-6, with D possibly being TRBD1 (5 bases). Trimming pared 6 bases from V and 10 bases from J, leaving 16 bases between. There are 14 residues in the CDR3. CDR1 MNHEY and CDR2 SVGAGI come from the germline V gene.

V gene TRBV7-9 combines with J gene TRBJ1-2, with unresolved D. CDR3 length: 18 residues. The germline CDR1 and CDR2 sequences are SEHNR and FQNEAQ (reference sequence). The ends were cut back, 3 bases at V and 0 bases at J, with 20 bases in the middle. The CDR3 spells CASSFPTAEYSSNYGYTF. CDR3 nucleotides: TGTGCCAGCAGCTTCCCCACAGCCGAATACAGCTCTAACTATGGCTACACCTTC. Variable domain in full (rest from reference TRBV7-9 and TRBJ1-2): DTGVSQNPRHKITKRGQNVTFRCDPISEHNRLYWYRQTLGQGPEFLTYFQNEAQLEKSRLLSDRFSAERPKGSFSTLEIQRTEQGDSAMYLCASSFPTAEYSSNYGYTFGSGTRLTVV.

This clone has just one count. The CDR3 here is CATSDPDRSSSYNSPLHF. CDR3 nucleotide sequence: TGTGCCACCAGTGATCCGGACAGGTCGAGCTCCTATAATTCACCCCTCCACTTT. The chain recombines TRBV24-1 with TRBJ1-6, with 7 positions matching TRBD1. Germline CDR1 and CDR2: KGHDR and SFDVKD. V trimming: 3 bases; J trimming: 0 bases; junction bases outside the gene matches: 7. This CDR3 region has 18 residues.